These 27 T cell receptor beta chains share one sample of origin, sequenced in a study of cytomegalovirus exposure and HLA in healthy donors. TCRdb's table, derived via immunoSEQ multiplex PCR, lists solely in-frame clones and lacks some. In the table there are roughly 120,000 clones, approximately 89% of which are singletons. The sequencing input was PBMCs. Every receptor here comes from a man aged 18 to 29 in good health and CMV-seronegative.

The sample holds a few counts of this clone. The chain employs TRBV6-9 and TRBJ2-7; the match to TRBD1 covers 8 bases. Germline V CDR1 and CDR2: MNHGY, SVAAGI. The V segment lost 0 bases and the J segment 5 bases; nucleotides outside the gene matches: 3. The CDR3 is made up of 14 amino acids. The CDR3 reads CASSYSKQGDEQYF. The DNA for the CDR3 is TGTGCCAGCAGTTATTCGAAACAGGGGGACGAGCAGTACTTC.

V and J are TRBV19 and TRBJ2-7; TRBD2 aligns across 8 bases. The V gene end was trimmed by 9 bases and the J gene end by 0 bases; junction bases not matched to a gene: 19. CDR3 length equals 18 residues. Germline V gene lookup returns CDR1 LNHDA and CDR2 SQIVND (reference sequence). The CDR3 protein is CARTLLSSGLEFSYEQYF. The CDR3 DNA follows: TGTGCCAGAACTCTCTTGTCGTCGGGACTAGAGTTCTCCTACGAGCAGTACTTC.

The rearrangement joins TRBV11-2 to TRBJ2-7; TRBD2 agrees at 7 bases. The V segment lost 3 bases and the J segment 9 bases; nucleotides outside the gene matches: 23. Germline V gene sequence: CDR1 SGHAT, CDR2 FQNNGV. The CDR3 totals 18 residues. CDR3 region: CASSFGVFGGGTTVPQYF. The CDR3 nucleotides are TGTGCCAGCAGCTTCGGGGTGTTCGGAGGTGGGACTACTGTACCGCAGTACTTC.

The chain is built from TRBV7-8 and TRBJ1-4, with TRBD1 identical over 8 bases. Germline CDR1 and CDR2: SGHVS and FQNEAQ. The CDR3 totals 16 residues. With 5 bases clipped from V and 2 bases from J, the junction kept 7 bases outside the gene matches. The CDR3 region has the DNA TGTGCCAGCAGCAGGAACAGGGGGGGTACTAATGAAAAACTGTTTTTT. It specifies CASSRNRGGTNEKLFF.

The chain recombines TRBV5-1 with TRBJ1-5, with TRBD1 identical over 9 bases. With 4 bases clipped from V and 5 bases from J, the junction kept 7 bases outside the gene matches. Looked up from germline, CDR1 is SGHRS and CDR2 is YFSETQ. The CDR3 totals 15 residues. CDR3 bases: TGCGCCAGCAGCGTGACCGGGACAGGGCATCAGCCCCAGCATTTT. The encoded protein is CASSVTGTGHQPQHF.

The chain combines TRBV9 with TRBJ1-1, with D uncertain. Germline V gene data show CDR1 as SGDLS and CDR2 as YYNGEE. The germline V and J ends were trimmed by 0 bases and 5 bases, with 14 bases remaining between them. This CDR3 is built from 15 residues. The CDR3 spells CASSVGGGSTTEAFF. CDR3 nucleotide sequence: TGTGCCAGCAGCGTAGGTGGCGGGAGTACAACTGAAGCTTTCTTT.

This chain links TRBV29-1 with TRBJ2-5; D is uncertain. Trimming took off 1 base at V and 2 bases at J, with 8 bases between the two ends. Per germline, CDR1 SQVTM and CDR2 ANQGSEA. This CDR3 is built from 13 residues. This CDR3 reads CSVEGGSQETQYF. The CDR3 bases are TGCAGCGTTGAAGGCGGATCACAAGAGACCCAGTACTTC.

This clone was detected only a few times. This chain connects TRBV28 to TRBJ1-2, with TRBD1 matching over 7 bases. The CDR3 extends over 15 amino acids. The germline V gene has CDR1 MDHEN and CDR2 SYDVKM. V trimming: 4 bases; J trimming: 7 bases; junction bases outside the gene matches: 12. CDR3 loop: CASSSHRQGRGGYTF. The DNA of the CDR3 is TGTGCCAGCAGTTCCCACCGACAGGGACGCGGTGGCTACACCTTC.

The chain has TRBV6-5 and TRBJ2-7; a possible D gene is TRBD1 (5 bases). V was trimmed by 0 bases and J by 6 bases, leaving 15 bases between them. This CDR3 is 15 amino acids long. The germline V gene encodes CDR1 MNHEY and CDR2 SVGAGI. As DNA, the CDR3 is TGTGCCAGCAGTTACTCCCCGGACACCTCCATCGAGCAGTACTTC. Its protein product is CASSYSPDTSIEQYF.

The rearrangement links TRBV5-1 to TRBJ2-2; the D gene is possibly TRBD1 (6 bases). Trimming took off 0 bases at V and 3 bases at J, with 12 bases between the two ends. Germline V gene lookup returns CDR1 SGHRS and CDR2 YFSETQ. CDR3 length: 16 residues. This CDR3 is CASSLAETGDTGELFF. CDR3 in DNA: TGCGCCAGCAGCTTGGCCGAGACAGGTGACACCGGGGAGCTGTTTTTT.

V gene TRBV11-2 combines with J gene TRBJ1-6, with TRBD1 identical over 10 bases. V gave up 0 bases and J gave up 10 bases; unmatched junction bases: 6. The CDR3 extends over 16 amino acids. CDR1 and CDR2 (germline): SGHAT, FQNNGV. The CDR3 spells CASSLDRQGAQSPLHF. CDR3 sequence (DNA): TGTGCCAGCAGCTTAGATAGACAGGGGGCTCAGTCACCCCTCCACTTT.

This clone occurred once. This chain joins TRBV29-1 and TRBJ2-2; 7 nucleotides match TRBD1. The CDR3 spans 14 residues. Trimming took 3 bases from V and 3 from J; bases not matched to a gene: 4. Per the germline V gene, CDR1 is SQVTM and CDR2 is ANQGSEA. The CDR3 spells CSVDDGTDTGELFF. DNA of the CDR3: TGCAGCGTTGATGACGGGACAGACACCGGGGAGCTGTTTTTT.

This clone occurred a few times. The chain recombines TRBV10-1 with TRBJ1-2; no firm D call. CDR3 length: 12 amino acids. Germline values: CDR1 WNHNN, CDR2 SYGVQD (reference sequence). Trimming pared 3 bases from V and 8 bases from J, leaving 10 bases between. The CDR3 nucleotides read TGCGCCAGCAGTGACGGGGTTCGCGGCTACACCTTC. This sequence encodes CASSDGVRGYTF.

The CDR3 DNA reads as TGTGCCAGCAGTCGGGACAGGGACGCTGAAGCTTTCTTT. Amino acid sequence: CASSRDRDAEAFF. V is TRBV6-1 and J is TRBJ1-1; 9 bases agree with TRBD1. V trimming: 5 bases; J trimming: 6 bases; junction bases outside the gene matches: 4. The CDR3 is 13 amino acids. CDR1 MNHNS and CDR2 SASEGT come from the germline V gene.

The V and J genes are TRBV27 and TRBJ2-1; D may be TRBD1 (5 bases). In germline, CDR1 is MNHEY, CDR2 SMNVEV (reference sequence). The V gene lost 5 bases and the J gene lost 6 bases, with 17 bases spanning the gap. The CDR3 covers 15 residues. The CDR3 region has the DNA TGTGCCAGCAGTCCGCAAGGTTTAAGGGGCAATGAGCAGTTCTTC. Its translation: CASSPQGLRGNEQFF.

The V and J genes are TRBV20-1 and TRBJ2-1; D is uncertain. Looked up from germline, CDR1 is DFQATT and CDR2 is SNEGSKA (reference sequence). The CDR3 has 11 amino acids. The V end was cut by 4 bases, the J end by 6 bases, with 7 bases between. Here the CDR3 reads CSATSSNEQFF. CDR3 coding DNA: TGCAGTGCTACTAGTAGCAATGAGCAGTTCTTC.

The chain joins TRBV6-1 to TRBJ1-1; D remains ambiguous. Trimming left V 9 bases short and J 0 bases short, with 11 bases between. This CDR3 is built from 13 residues. Per germline, CDR1 MNHNS and CDR2 SASEGT. The CDR3 reads CASKEVMNTEAFF. The CDR3 DNA is TGTGCCAGTAAAGAGGTCATGAACACTGAAGCTTTCTTT.

This clone has only one observation. Here the CDR3 reads CAWRNTALSYAFF. The CDR3 DNA reads TGTGCCTGGAGGAACACAGCACTCTCCTACGCTTTCTTT. This sequence joins TRBV30 and TRBJ1-1; D remains ambiguous. Germline CDR1 and CDR2: GTSNPN and SVGIG (reference sequence). Trimming pared 3 bases from V and 11 bases from J, leaving 19 bases between. This CDR3 is built from 13 residues.

This clone was seen a few times. The rearrangement joins TRBV2 to TRBJ2-7; D call uncertain. Germline lookup yields CDR1 SNHLY and CDR2 FYNNEI. V was trimmed by 2 bases and J by 1 base, leaving 9 bases between them. CDR3 length: 14 amino acids. The CDR3 region has the DNA TGTGCCAGCAGTGAAAGCTGGAGTTCCTACGAGCAGTACTTC. This translates into CASSESWSSYEQYF. Looking up the rest from reference TRBV2 and TRBJ2-7 gives the full variable domain: EPEVTQTPSHQVTQMGQEVILRCVPISNHLYFYWYRQILGQKVEFLVSFYNNEISEKSEIFDDQFSVERPDGSNFTLKIRSTKLEDSAMYFCASSESWSSYEQYFGPGTRLTVT.

The chain employs TRBV18 and TRBJ2-7; 10 nucleotides line up with TRBD1. The CDR3 sequence is 14 residues long. V lost 1 base, J lost 7 bases, and 4 bases stayed unmatched. Germline lookup yields CDR1 KGHSH and CDR2 LQKENI. The CDR3 sequence: CASSPRDRGPEQYF. Here the CDR3 DNA reads TGTGCCAGCTCACCACGAGACAGGGGGCCGGAGCAGTACTTC. Using reference TRBV18 and TRBJ2-7 for the parts outside the CDR3, the full variable domain is NAGVMQNPRHLVRRRGQEARLRCSPMKGHSHVYWYRQLPEEGLKFMVYLQKENIIDESGMPKERFSAEFPKEGPSILRIQQVVRGDSAAYFCASSPRDRGPEQYFGPGTRLTVT.

J is TRBJ2-2 and V is TRBV11-3; TRBD2 is a possible D gene (6 bases). This CDR3 spans 14 amino acids. V shed 5 bases and J shed 2 bases, with 9 bases lying between them. Germline CDR1 SGHNT, CDR2 YENEEA. CDR3 sequence (DNA): TGTGCCAGCAGCCTTGGACTAAACACCGGGGAGCTGTTTTTT. Encoded protein: CASSLGLNTGELFF.

The V gene is TRBV19, the J gene TRBJ2-7; D perhaps matches TRBD1 (6 bases). Trimming took off 10 bases at V and 0 bases at J, with 16 bases between the two ends. CDR3 length: 14 residues. The germline V gene has CDR1 LNHDA and CDR2 SQIVND (reference sequence). This chain's CDR3 is CATTKRQDSYEQYF. The CDR3 DNA reads TGTGCCACAACGAAGAGACAGGACTCCTACGAGCAGTACTTC.

To note about this clone: The sample carries other DNA sequences with the same CDR3. This chain joins TRBV6-5 and TRBJ2-7; TRBD1 aligns across 8 bases. CDR1 and CDR2 (germline): MNHEY, SVGAGI. The V and J ends lost 4 bases and 0 bases, in that order; junction bases with no gene match: 2. The CDR3 length is 14 residues. CDR3 amino acids: CASSSGTGSYEQYF. DNA for the CDR3: TGTGCCAGCAGTTCTGGGACAGGCTCCTACGAGCAGTACTTC.

The gene calls are TRBV19 and TRBJ1-5; 10 bases map to TRBD1. CDR3 length: 15 amino acids. CDR1 and CDR2 (germline): LNHDA, SQIVND (reference sequence). The trim removed 4 bases at V and 7 bases at J, leaving 7 bases unmatched. The CDR3 loop is CASSTGQGVRQPQHF. CDR3 sequence (DNA): TGTGCCAGTAGTACTGGACAGGGGGTTCGGCAGCCCCAGCATTTT.

The gene calls are TRBV2 and TRBJ1-5; 7 positions match TRBD1. The V and J ends lost 3 bases and 4 bases, in that order; junction bases with no gene match: 3. Germline lookup yields CDR1 SNHLY and CDR2 FYNNEI. The CDR3 spans 14 residues. In DNA form, the CDR3 reads TGTGCCAGCAGTGACGGGACAGATAATCAGCCCCAGCATTTT. The encoded protein is CASSDGTDNQPQHF.

This chain uses TRBV29-1 with TRBJ1-2, with D perhaps TRBD1 (5 bases). Trimming took 3 bases from V and 4 from J, leaving 15 bases between them. The CDR3 contains 14 residues. In germline, CDR1 is SQVTM, CDR2 ANQGSEA. CDR3 loop: CSVEDRGESYGYTF. The CDR3 coding sequence is TGCAGCGTTGAGGATCGGGGGGAAAGCTATGGCTACACCTTC.

This chain joins TRBV19 and TRBJ1-4, with D possibly TRBD1 on 6 matching bases. V lost 5 bases, J lost 11 bases, and 15 bases lay in between. CDR3 length equals 13 residues. CDR1 is LNHDA and CDR2 is SQIVND in the germline V gene (reference sequence). The CDR3 protein is CASSPRTVIKLFF. The CDR3 nucleotides read TGTGCCAGTAGTCCCCGGACAGTTATTAAACTGTTTTTT. Supplemented by reference TRBV19 and TRBJ1-4, the full variable domain reads DGGITQSPKYLFRKEGQNVTLSCEQNLNHDAMYWYRQDPGQGLRLIYYSQIVNDFQKGDIAEGYSVSREKKESFPLTVTSAQKNPTAFYLCASSPRTVIKLFFGSGTQLSVL.